The clone carrying this TCR beta chain was recorded many times. Antigen: not known. This sample stems from a study of neurological immune-mediated disorders. Overall study findings and caveats: None of the CDR3 amino acid sequences of expanded clones were shared across subjects, and this suggested private repertoires in all groups. Multiple sclerosis, the disease with the least TCR clonal expansion, fell below healthy controls, whereas HTLV-1-associated myelopathy showed the most.

V lost 8 bases and J 1 base, leaving 11 bases between the germline ends. Germline-derived CDR1 and CDR2 are MNHEY and SMNVEV (reference sequence). This CDR3 is built from 14 residues. A single run covered 15-18 subjects with over 160 million TCR-beta sequences. TCRdb redid the calling of the 5' RACE reads with MiXCR, one entry per CDR3 protein. The sample records 50,000 to 75,000 distinct CDR3 sequences, about an eighth being singletons. Unsorted libraries used 2 million PBMCs kept at -80 degrees C. The rearrangement links TRBV27 to TRBJ2-2; weak D call: TRBD1 (5 bases). The origin of this receptor is a woman aged 55-70 years with HTLV-1-associated myelopathy (HAM/TSP). Sequenced sample: PBMCs. This CDR3 is CASWSTGNTGELFF. The CDR3 region has the DNA TGTGCCAGCTGGAGCACAGGGAACACCGGGGAGCTGTTTTTT.